This T cell receptor (beta chain) originates from a study of blood T cell repertoires in COVID-19. Sequenced by immunoSEQ multiplex PCR; TCRdb stores in-frame clones only, minus some. This sample carries 250,000 to 350,000 clones, 90% of them seen once, and the ten largest clones take 5.5% to 8%. J was trimmed by 10 bases and V by 1 base; bases with no gene match: 11. The germline V gene encodes CDR1 LGHNA and CDR2 YSLEER. This CDR3 has 17 residues. This clone appeared a single time. The sequencing input was peripheral blood. The V and J genes are TRBV4-3 and TRBJ2-1; the match to TRBD2 covers 12 bases. The receptor was isolated from a woman between 45 and 65 years old with COVID-19, enrolled during active disease. The CDR3: CASSQGAGTSGRTEQFF. The DNA for the CDR3 is TGCGCCAGCAGCCAAGGCGCTGGGACTAGCGGGCGTACAGAGCAGTTCTTC.